Below, 5 T cell receptor beta chains from the same sample are listed, as sequenced in a study of CD8+ T cells in alopecia areata. Extracted RNA was reverse transcribed, and the resulting cDNA served as sequencing template. TCRdb's table, derived via immunoSEQ multiplex PCR, lists solely in-frame clones and lacks some. This table has 100,000 to 150,000 clones, approximately 57% appearing once. Indicated treatment: oral pan-JAK inhibitor, 5-10 mg twice daily. The sample in question was CD4+ T cells sorted from blood, obtained at week 4, from a patient treated with tofacitinib. These receptors were taken from a human donor with alopecia areata.

This clone was counted a few times. Additional DNA sequences in this sample encode the identical CDR3. This chain uses TRBV7-2 with TRBJ2-3; D not certain. The germline gives CDR1 SGHTA, CDR2 FQGNSA. Trimming removed 5 bases at V and 3 bases at J, with 12 bases between. This CDR3 comprises 14 residues. The CDR3 region has the DNA TGTGCCAGCAGCCTTGGGTCCGGGACAGATACGCAGTATTTT. Its translation: CASSLGSGTDTQYF.

The V gene is TRBV11-1, the J gene TRBJ1-1, with D uncertain. V shed 3 bases and J shed 9 bases, with 11 bases lying between them. The germline CDR1 and CDR2 sequences are SGHAT and FQDESV (reference sequence). This CDR3 spans 12 amino acids. CDR3 loop: CASSFRESQAFF. The CDR3 nucleotides are TGTGCCAGCAGCTTCCGGGAATCCCAAGCTTTCTTT.

V gene TRBV19 combines with J gene TRBJ2-7; the D gene is possibly TRBD2 (6 bases). Between the trimmed V and J ends, which lost 5 bases and 5 bases, there was a span of 19 bases. Germline V gene data show CDR1 as LNHDA and CDR2 as SQIVND (reference sequence). The CDR3 extends over 15 amino acids. For the CDR3, the DNA is TGTGCCAGTAGTCCATCCGGGAGAGGCGCCCACGAGCAGTACTTC. It encodes CASSPSGRGAHEQYF. Complete variable domain (other parts from reference TRBV19 and TRBJ2-7): DGGITQSPKYLFRKEGQNVTLSCEQNLNHDAMYWYRQDPGQGLRLIYYSQIVNDFQKGDIAEGYSVSREKKESFPLTVTSAQKNPTAFYLCASSPSGRGAHEQYFGPGTRLTVT.

The gene calls are TRBV30 and TRBJ1-5; 11 nucleotides agree with TRBD1. After removal of 1 base from V and 4 bases from J, the junction contained 3 bases not matched to a gene. Germline assignment: CDR1 GTSNPN and CDR2 SVGIG (reference sequence). The length of the CDR3 is 15 residues. The CDR3 spells CAWSAGTGGNQPQHF. CDR3 coding DNA: TGTGCCTGGAGTGCCGGGACAGGGGGGAATCAGCCCCAGCATTTT.

J is TRBJ2-6 and V is TRBV7-2; D unclear. With 2 bases removed from V and 0 bases from J, the gap between germline ends came to 17 bases. The CDR3 runs 19 residues. Germline V gives CDR1 SGHTA, CDR2 FQGNSA. CDR3 DNA: TGTGCCAGCAGCTTATTTTCGGTGGATTCTAGCTCTGGGGCCAACGTCCTGACTTTC. It is translated as CASSLFSVDSSSGANVLTF. Full variable domain (remainder filled in from reference TRBV7-2 and TRBJ2-6): GAGVSQSPSNKVTEKGKDVELRCDPISGHTALYWYRQSLGQGLEFLIYFQGNSAPDKSGLPSDRFSAERTGGSVSTLTIQRTQQEDSAVYLCASSLFSVDSSSGANVLTFGAGSRLTVL.